Each of the 5 T cell receptor beta chains below was sequenced from the same sample in a study of T cell repertoires in breast cancer. Blocking oligonucleotides added to a second nested PCR suppressed unpaired genes. TCRdb reprocessed the emulsion pairing reads via MiXCR and lists one record per CDR3 protein. This sample has nearly 40,000 distinct CDR3 sequences, with roughly 44% found just once. Paired alpha-beta TCRs of CD8+ T cells were analyzed by expanded emulsion RT-PCR. The specimen sequenced was CD8+ T cells. The source is a pool of human donors with breast cancer or a healthy control (not recorded which).

A remark on this clonotype: A read error may explain this, as a much larger clone is one base away. The chain is built from TRBV5-4 and TRBJ1-1, with D uncertain. Trimming stripped 6 bases from V and 5 bases from J, with 14 bases between. This CDR3 is built from 13 residues. Germline V CDR1 and CDR2: SGHNT, YYREEE (reference sequence). CDR3 residues: CASNRDGSTEAFF. CDR3 DNA: TGTGCCAGCAACCGTGACGGGAGTACTGAAGCTTTCTTT. Based on the CDR3 plus reference TRBV5-4 and TRBJ1-1, the full variable domain is ETGVTQSPTHLIKTRGQQVTLRCSSQSGHNTVSWYQQALGQGPQFIFQYYREEENGRGNFPPRFSGLQFPNYSSELNVNALELDDSALYLCASNRDGSTEAFFGQGTRLTVV.

This clonotype was recorded a few times. V usage is TRBV20-1 and J usage is TRBJ2-3, with 7 bases that match TRBD2. CDR1 DFQATT and CDR2 SNEGSKA come from the germline V gene (reference sequence). With V trimmed by 6 bases and J by 0 bases, 6 bases remained unmatched. The CDR3 runs 14 residues. Here the CDR3 DNA reads TGCAGTGCGAGCGGGACCTCTAGCACAGATACGCAGTATTTT. Translating gives CSASGTSSTDTQYF.

The chain links TRBV7-3 to TRBJ2-5, with D possibly called TRBD1 or TRBD2 (5 bases each). The CDR3 covers 13 residues. The V and J ends lost 2 bases and 3 bases respectively, with 7 bases between them. Germline loops: CDR1 SGHTA, CDR2 FQGTGA. The DNA for the CDR3 is TGTGCCAGCAGCTTAGAGGGGAAAGAGACCCAGTACTTC. Translating gives CASSLEGKETQYF.

The rearrangement joins TRBV29-1 to TRBJ2-1, with D possibly TRBD1 on 6 matching bases. Germline V gene lookup returns CDR1 SQVTM and CDR2 ANQGSEA. The CDR3 is made up of 13 amino acids. Trimming cost V 4 bases and J 1 base, with 8 bases left between them. The CDR3 is CSVGQGSYNEQFF. For the CDR3, the DNA is TGCAGCGTTGGGCAGGGGTCCTACAATGAGCAGTTCTTC.

V gene TRBV18 combines with J gene TRBJ1-5, with D tentatively TRBD1 (5 bases). CDR1 KGHSH and CDR2 LQKENI come from the germline V gene. There are 15 residues in the CDR3. V was clipped by 5 bases and J by 7 bases, with 18 bases between them. The CDR3 DNA reads TGTGCCAGCTCATTTTTTCAGGGAGGAGGGCAGCCCCAGCATTTT. It codes for CASSFFQGGGQPQHF.